These 6 T cell receptor beta chains originate from one sample sequenced in a study of OX40 agonist ivuxolimab in advanced cancers. Libraries were constructed by the immunoSEQ multiplex PCR assay. TCRdb holds this immuneACCESS table with in-frame rearrangements only. Some clones are missing; in checked studies, unresolved V genes explain under half, and the rest has no known cause. The sample table holds under 85,000 clones, of which roughly 85% were seen once. The ten top clones hold about 0.83% of the sample. The sequencing used CD4+ or CD8+ T cells sorted from blood, collected in a trial of the OX40 agonist ivuxolimab. Every receptor here comes from an adult with an advanced solid tumor such as melanoma, head and neck, liver or kidney cancer.

This chain joins TRBV10-2 and TRBJ2-5; TRBD2 matches at 9 bases. Germline CDR1 reads WSHSY; CDR2 reads SAAADI. V lost 1 base and J lost 4; bases outside the gene matches: 4. This CDR3 has 15 residues. For the CDR3, the DNA is TGCGCCAGCAGTGAGTGGCTAGCGGGAAGAGAGACCCAGTACTTC. Translation gives CASSEWLAGRETQYF.

The CDR3 sequence: CASSLGSNFNQPQHF. In DNA form, the CDR3 reads TGTGCCAGCAGCTTAGGCAGCAATTTCAATCAGCCCCAGCATTTT. J is TRBJ1-5 and V is TRBV7-9; D ambiguous. Per germline, CDR1 SEHNR and CDR2 FQNEAQ (reference sequence). V lost 1 base to trimming and J lost 3 bases, with 10 bases between them. The CDR3 loop spans 15 amino acids.

The chain couples TRBV6-1 to TRBJ2-1; D may be TRBD1 or TRBD2 (6 bases each). CDR3 length equals 13 residues. The V gene lost 6 bases and the J gene lost 7 bases, with 13 bases spanning the gap. Germline CDR1 is MNHNS and CDR2 is SASEGT. The CDR3 nucleotides read TGTGCCAGCAGACTCCCGGGGGCGAATGAGCAGTTCTTC. This gives the protein CASRLPGANEQFF.

The chain couples TRBV19 to TRBJ1-6; D uncertain. Germline lookup yields CDR1 LNHDA and CDR2 SQIVND (reference sequence). The ends were cut back, 6 bases at V and 6 bases at J, with 15 bases in the middle. The CDR3 runs 15 residues. The CDR3, as DNA: TGTGCCAGTAGCAGATCCCGGGAGAGTAATTCACCCCTCCACTTT. It is translated as CASSRSRESNSPLHF.

In its sample, this clone was seen once. This chain connects TRBV19 to TRBJ1-2; TRBD1 matches 7 bases. The ends lost 4 bases at V and 7 bases at J; junction bases unmatched: 9. CDR1 and CDR2 (germline): LNHDA, SQIVND (reference sequence). The CDR3 runs to 14 residues. The CDR3 sequence is CASSTGYSGGGYTF. CDR3 in DNA: TGTGCCAGTAGTACTGGATACTCAGGGGGTGGCTACACCTTC.

The rearrangement links TRBV30 to TRBJ2-1; 11 bases fit TRBD2. In germline, CDR1 is GTSNPN, CDR2 SVGIG (reference sequence). The CDR3 contains 15 residues. V lost 3 bases, J lost 15 bases, and 16 bases stayed unmatched. CDR3 region: CAWRPPGLAAFVGFF. The CDR3 bases are TGTGCCTGGAGGCCTCCGGGACTAGCGGCTTTCGTTGGGTTCTTC.